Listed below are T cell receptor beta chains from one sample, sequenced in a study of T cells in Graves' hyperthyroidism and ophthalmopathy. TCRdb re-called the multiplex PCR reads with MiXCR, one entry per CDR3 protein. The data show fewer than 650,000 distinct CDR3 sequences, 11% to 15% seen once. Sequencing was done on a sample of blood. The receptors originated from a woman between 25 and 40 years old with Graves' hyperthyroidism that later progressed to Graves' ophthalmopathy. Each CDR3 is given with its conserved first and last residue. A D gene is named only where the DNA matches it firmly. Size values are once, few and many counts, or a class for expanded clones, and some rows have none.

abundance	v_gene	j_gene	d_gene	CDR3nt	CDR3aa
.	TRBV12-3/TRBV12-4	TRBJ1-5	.	TGTGCCAGCAGTTCGGGGACTTTAGAGCAGCCCCAGCATTTT	CASSSGTLEQPQHF
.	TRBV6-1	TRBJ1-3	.	TGTGCCAGCAGCCCAGAAGGGGCCTTCTCTGGAAACACCATATATTTT	CASSPEGAFSGNTIYF
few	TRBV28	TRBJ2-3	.	TGTGCCAGCAGTACTGATTGGGATACGCAGTATTTT	CASSTDWDTQYF
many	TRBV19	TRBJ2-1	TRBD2	TGTGCCAGTAGTGACTACGGCGGGAGGGCCAATGAGCAGTTCTTC	CASSDYGGRANEQFF
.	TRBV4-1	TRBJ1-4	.	TGCGCCAGCAGCCAAGAGAGGAACCCAACTAATGAAAAACTGTTTTTT	CASSQERNPTNEKLFF
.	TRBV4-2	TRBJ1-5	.	TGTGCCAGCAGCCACGTCACCTCGGGTAGCAATCAGCCCCAGCATTTT	CASSHVTSGSNQPQHF
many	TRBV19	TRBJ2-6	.	TGTGCCAGTAGTATAGGCAGGGCTGGGGCCAACGTCCTGACTTTC	CASSIGRAGANVLTF
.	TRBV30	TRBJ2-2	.	TGTGCCTGGACCCTCGGGGAACCGGGGGAACCGTTTTTT	CAWTLGEPGEPFF
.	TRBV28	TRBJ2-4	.	TGTGCCAGCAGTTTTAGTGGGACCCCCCTTCAGTACTTC	CASSFSGTPLQYF
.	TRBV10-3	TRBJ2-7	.	TGTGCCATCAGTGAGGCGGCCAGTACTACCTACTATCAGTACTTC	CAISEAASTTYYQYF
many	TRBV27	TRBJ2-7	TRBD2	TGTGCCAGCAGTTTAAAGGGGCGGGGGTACGAGCAGTACTTC	CASSLKGRGYEQYF
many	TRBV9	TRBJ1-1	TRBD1	TGTGCCAGCAGCGCGACAGGGGGATTGACAAGAGAAGCTTTCTTT	CASSATGGLTREAFF
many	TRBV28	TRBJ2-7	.	TGTGCCAGCAGTTTAGGGGGGCGGCGGGTTTCCTCCTACGAGCAGTACTTC	CASSLGGRRVSSYEQYF
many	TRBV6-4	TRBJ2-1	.	TGTGCCAGCAGGGCGGACAACAATGAGCAGTTCTTC	CASRADNNEQFF
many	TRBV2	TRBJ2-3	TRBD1	TGTGCCACCGGGACAGGGAGTTCAGATACGCAGTATTTT	CATGTGSSDTQYF
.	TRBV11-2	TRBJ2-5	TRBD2	TGTGCCAGCAGCCTCGGGACTAGCCCAAACAAGGGGGAGACCCAGTACTTC	CASSLGTSPNKGETQYF
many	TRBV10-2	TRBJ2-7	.	TGCGCCAGCAGTGTTGGGGTCTACTACGAGCAGTACTTC	CASSVGVYYEQYF
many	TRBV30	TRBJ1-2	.	TGTGCCTGGAGTTTTAAGGGAGACTACACCTTC	CAWSFKGDYTF
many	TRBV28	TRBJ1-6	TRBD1	TGTGCCAGCAGTGGGACAGGGGATTCACCCCTCCACTTT	CASSGTGDSPLHF
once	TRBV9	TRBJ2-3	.	TGTGCCAGCAGCGGTCGACAGGTCCCAGATACGCAGTATTTT	CASSGRQVPDTQYF
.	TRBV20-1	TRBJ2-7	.	TGCAGTGCTAGAGTTGTTTCTTGGGAGCAGTACTTC	CSARVVSWEQYF
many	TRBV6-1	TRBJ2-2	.	TGTGCCAGCAGTGCCGGCTGGAGCACCGGGGAGCTGTTTTTT	CASSAGWSTGELFF
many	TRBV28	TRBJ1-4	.	TGTGCCGTGGGGGAGGGAACTAATGAAAAACTGTTTTTT	CAVGEGTNEKLFF
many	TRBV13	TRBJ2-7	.	TGTGCCAGCAGCTTGTTGCTGAGCAGCACCTACGAGCAGTACTTC	CASSLLLSSTYEQYF
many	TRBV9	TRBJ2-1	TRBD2	TGTGCCAGCAGCGCGACTAGCGGGAGTAAATATGAGCAGTTCTTC	CASSATSGSKYEQFF
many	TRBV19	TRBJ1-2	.	TGTGCCAGTAGGGCGCAATCCGGGACACCACTTAACTATGGCTACACCTTC	CASRAQSGTPLNYGYTF
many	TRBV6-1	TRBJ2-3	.	TGTGCCAGCAAGCCGGACCGACGGGCAGATACGCAGTATTTT	CASKPDRRADTQYF
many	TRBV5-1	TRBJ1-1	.	TGCGCCAGCAGCAATGGAGGAACTGAAGCTTTCTTT	CASSNGGTEAFF
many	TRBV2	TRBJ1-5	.	TGTGCCAGCACTCGGGAATTAAGAAGCAATCAGCCCCAGCATTTT	CASTRELRSNQPQHF
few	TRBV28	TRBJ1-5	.	TGTGCCAGCAGTGCCACTTCAAGTCGGCCCCAGCATTTT	CASSATSSRPQHF
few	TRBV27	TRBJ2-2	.	TGTGCCAGCGGGGGCCCCGGGGAGCTGTTTTTT	CASGGPGELFF
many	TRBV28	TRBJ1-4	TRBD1	TGTGCCAGCAGTTTCCCGGACAGGGGTAATGAAAAACTGTTTTTT	CASSFPDRGNEKLFF
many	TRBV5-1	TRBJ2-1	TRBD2	TGCGCCAGCAGCTTGAGACTAGCGGGAGAGATTGCAGCCTACAATGAGCAGTTCTTC	CASSLRLAGEIAAYNEQFF
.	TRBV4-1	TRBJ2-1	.	TGCGCCAGCAGCCAAGGTGGCTCCACGAATGAGCAGTTCTTC	CASSQGGSTNEQFF
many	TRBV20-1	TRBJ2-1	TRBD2	TGCAGTGTTAGGGAAGCGGGAGGGGCCTACAATGAGCAGTTCTTC	CSVREAGGAYNEQFF
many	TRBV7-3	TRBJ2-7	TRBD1	TGTGCCAGCAGCTCACAGGGGAACTCCTACGAGCAGTACTTC	CASSSQGNSYEQYF
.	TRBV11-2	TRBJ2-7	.	TGTGCCAGCAGCCCGGTCGACCGGGTGAGCTCCTACGAGCAGTACTTC	CASSPVDRVSSYEQYF
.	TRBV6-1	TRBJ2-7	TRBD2	TGTGCCAGCAGGGCCTCGGGGGGGCAGGACTACGAGCAGTACTTC	CASRASGGQDYEQYF
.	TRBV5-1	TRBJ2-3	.	TGCGCCAGCAGCTTGGATGGCCCAGATACGCAGTATTTT	CASSLDGPDTQYF
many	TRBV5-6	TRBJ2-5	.	TGTGCCAGCAGCGGGAAGGGGCCGCGAGAGACCCAGTACTTC	CASSGKGPRETQYF
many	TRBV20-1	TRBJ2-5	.	TGCAGTGCTAGAGCGGGAGTCTTAGAGACCCAGTACTTC	CSARAGVLETQYF
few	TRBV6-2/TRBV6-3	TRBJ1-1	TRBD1	TGTGCCAGCAGTCCAGGGGGCGCTCAGAACACTGAAGCTTTCTTT	CASSPGGAQNTEAFF
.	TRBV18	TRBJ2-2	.	TGTGCCAGCTCGACTTCGGACACCGGGGAGCTGTTTTTT	CASSTSDTGELFF
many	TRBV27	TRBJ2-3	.	TGTGCCAGCAGTTTATCCGGGGGCACCGAGTGGGGTACGCAGTATTTT	CASSLSGGTEWGTQYF
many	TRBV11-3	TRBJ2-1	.	TGTGCCAGCAGCTCGCCAACGACCCGCGGGGGCGATGAGCAGTTCTTC	CASSSPTTRGGDEQFF
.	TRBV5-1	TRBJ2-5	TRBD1	TGCGCCAGCAGCCGGACAGGGGCCGAGACCCAGTACTTC	CASSRTGAETQYF
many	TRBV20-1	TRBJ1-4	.	TGCAGTGCTAGGGGGTCCTCGGGTCTGAATGAAAAACTGTTTTTT	CSARGSSGLNEKLFF
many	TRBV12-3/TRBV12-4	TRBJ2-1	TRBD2	TGTGCCAGCACCCGTCAGGCTAGCGGGAGTGATGAGCAGTTCTTC	CASTRQASGSDEQFF
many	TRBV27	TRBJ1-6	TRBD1	TGTGCCAGCAGCGGGACAGACTCGTCACCCCTCCACTTT	CASSGTDSSPLHF
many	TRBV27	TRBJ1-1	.	TGTGCCAGCAGTTTATATATCCAGAACCCTAACACTGAAGCTTTCTTT	CASSLYIQNPNTEAFF
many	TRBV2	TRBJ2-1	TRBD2	TGTGCCTCAGGACTAGCGGGAGGTAATGAGCAGTTCTTC	CASGLAGGNEQFF
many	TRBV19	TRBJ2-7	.	TGTGCCAGTAGCTTGCGACAGGATCCCCACTACGAGCAGTACTTC	CASSLRQDPHYEQYF
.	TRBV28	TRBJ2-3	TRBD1	TGTGCCAGCAGTAGCAACAGGGGGCGAGCAGATACGCAGTATTTT	CASSSNRGRADTQYF
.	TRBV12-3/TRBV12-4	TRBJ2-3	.	TGTGCCAGCAGCTTTAACAGGCGTTCAGATACGCAGTATTTT	CASSFNRRSDTQYF
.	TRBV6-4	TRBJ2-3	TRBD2	TGTGCCAGCAGTCAAGCGGGAGCCAGCACAGATACGCAGTATTTT	CASSQAGASTDTQYF
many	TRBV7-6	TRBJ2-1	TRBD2	TGTGCCAGCAGCCCCCTTGTAGCGGGAGGGCTCAATGAGCAGTTCTTC	CASSPLVAGGLNEQFF
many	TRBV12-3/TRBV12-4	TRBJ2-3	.	TGTGCCAGCGGAGCAGGGGCAGATACGCAGTATTTT	CASGAGADTQYF
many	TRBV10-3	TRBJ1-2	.	TGTGCCATCAGTGCCGAGCGACAGTTTGGCTACACCTTC	CAISAERQFGYTF
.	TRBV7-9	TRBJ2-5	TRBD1	TGTGCCAGCAGCCACAACAGGGGCCAAGGGGAGACCCAGTACTTC	CASSHNRGQGETQYF
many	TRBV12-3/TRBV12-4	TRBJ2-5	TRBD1	TGTGCCAGCAGTACCCGGACAGGAGAGACCCAGTACTTC	CASSTRTGETQYF